Shown below are 12 T cell receptor beta chains from a single sample sequenced in a study of graft-versus-host responses after intestinal transplantation. The protocol was immunoSEQ multiplex PCR, while the TCRdb copy is restricted to in-frame clones and leaves out a portion. The sample has 89,000 or so clones; around 84% are singletons. Their cognate antigens are unknown. This material consisted of unstimulated CD4+ T cells sorted from spleen or lymph node cells, taken before intestinal transplant. These receptor sequences come from a human donor who received an intestinal transplant.

This chain connects TRBV5-5 to TRBJ1-1; 12 bases map to TRBD1. Germline loops: CDR1 SGHKS, CDR2 YYEKEE (reference sequence). The V gene end was trimmed by 4 bases and the J gene end by 4 bases; junction bases not matched to a gene: 8. The CDR3 loop spans 16 amino acids. The CDR3: CASSRDRGRPLTEAFF. The CDR3 DNA reads as TGTGCCAGCAGCCGGGACAGGGGGCGCCCGCTCACTGAAGCTTTCTTT.

The rearrangement uses TRBV11-2 and TRBJ2-1, with D tentatively TRBD2 (6 bases). V gave up 1 base and J gave up 6 bases, with 10 bases separating them. CDR1 and CDR2 (germline): SGHAT, FQNNGV. The CDR3 has 14 amino acids. CDR3 residues: CASSLAGTLNEQFF. In nucleotides, the CDR3 is TGTGCCAGCAGCTTAGCCGGGACTCTCAATGAGCAGTTCTTC. Full variable domain (rest looked up from reference TRBV11-2 and TRBJ2-1): EAGVAQSPRYKIIEKRQSVAFWCNPISGHATLYWYQQILGQGPKLLIQFQNNGVVDDSQLPKDRFSAERLKGVDSTLKIQPAKLEDSAVYLCASSLAGTLNEQFFGPGTRLTVL.

The chain links TRBV7-6 to TRBJ2-1, with 8 bases matching TRBD2. Germline loops: CDR1 SGHVS, CDR2 FNYEAQ. Trimming cost V 5 bases and J 8 bases; bases outside gene matches: 5. The CDR3 covers 13 residues. For the CDR3, the DNA is TGTGCCAGCAGCCGCGGACTAGCCGATGAGCAGTTCTTC. Its protein product is CASSRGLADEQFF.

The chain links TRBV10-3 to TRBJ2-1; 10 nucleotides match TRBD2. Losses at the gene ends were 6 bases for V and 5 bases for J; bases not matched to a gene: 10. The CDR3 has 16 amino acids. Germline V gives CDR1 ENHRY, CDR2 SYGVKD. CDR3 sequence reads: CAIRGQREGLDNEQFF. The CDR3, as DNA: TGTGCCATCAGGGGGCAGCGGGAGGGCCTAGACAATGAGCAGTTCTTC.

V and J are TRBV2 and TRBJ2-7; 8 bases fit TRBD1. Germline values: CDR1 SNHLY, CDR2 FYNNEI. Trimming removed 3 bases from V and 4 bases from J; junction bases left unmatched: 8. CDR3 length: 15 residues. In DNA form, the CDR3 reads TGTGCCAGCAGTGAGCCGGGACAGGCGCTGTACGAGCAGTACTTC. It yields the protein CASSEPGQALYEQYF.

The chain uses TRBV6-4 and TRBJ2-3; weak D call: TRBD2 (6 bases). The CDR3 is 15 amino acids. V gave up 6 bases and J gave up 6 bases, with 19 bases separating them. Germline assignment: CDR1 MRHNA and CDR2 SNTAGT. CDR3 loop: CASRARISGGDTQYF. The CDR3, as DNA: TGTGCCAGCAGAGCCCGGATTAGCGGAGGGGATACGCAGTATTTT.

The chain has TRBV30 and TRBJ1-2, with D possibly being TRBD1 (6 bases). The CDR3 runs 12 residues. V lost 2 bases and J lost 7, with 11 bases in between. Germline CDR1 reads GTSNPN; CDR2 reads SVGIG (reference sequence). CDR3 loop: CAWSQGRGGYTF. CDR3 bases: TGTGCCTGGAGTCAGGGGCGAGGTGGCTACACCTTC.

This clone showed up just a few times. The CDR3 spells CASSLWRDTGELFF. The CDR3 DNA sequence: TGTGCCAGCAGTTTGTGGAGGGACACCGGGGAGCTGTTTTTT. The chain is built from TRBV28 and TRBJ2-2, with D possibly matching TRBD2 (6 bases). Between the trimmed V and J ends, which lost 3 bases and 3 bases, there was a span of 8 bases. Germline V lookup: CDR1 MDHEN, CDR2 SYDVKM. CDR3 length equals 14 residues.

This clone was detected only once. V usage is TRBV27 and J usage is TRBJ2-2; possible D gene TRBD1, 5 bases. Germline CDR1 and CDR2: MNHEY and SMNVEV (reference sequence). This CDR3 is built from 15 residues. The ends were cut back, 7 bases at V and 1 base at J, with 13 bases in the middle. The CDR3 sequence is CASKLIDRNTGELFF. The CDR3 DNA sequence: TGTGCCAGCAAGTTAATAGACAGGAACACCGGGGAGCTGTTTTTT.

The V and J genes are TRBV4-2 and TRBJ2-3; perhaps TRBD2 as D (6 bases). There are 16 residues in the CDR3. Germline lookup yields CDR1 LGHNA and CDR2 YNFKEQ. V was cut by 0 bases and J by 2 bases, with 12 bases left in between. The CDR3 DNA reads TGTGCCAGCAGCCAAGATCTCGGCGGGGACACAGATACGCAGTATTTT. It translates to CASSQDLGGDTDTQYF.

In its sample, this clone was seen a few times. The chain carries TRBV5-1 and TRBJ2-5; TRBD1 matches 8 bases. This CDR3 has 14 amino acids. V shed 4 bases, J shed 5 bases, and the junction held 7 bases outside the gene matches. The germline V gene encodes CDR1 SGHRS and CDR2 YFSETQ. The CDR3 region has the DNA TGCGCCAGCAGCCCTCAGGGGGCGGGGGAGACCCAGTACTTC. Protein: CASSPQGAGETQYF.

This clone has only one observation. The chain is built from TRBV5-4 and TRBJ1-5; TRBD1 matches at 7 bases. The CDR3 spans 16 residues. With 8 bases clipped from V and 2 bases from J, the junction kept 13 bases outside the gene matches. Germline V gene lookup returns CDR1 SGHNT and CDR2 YYREEE (reference sequence). The DNA for the CDR3 is TGTGCCAGAGACAGGGAAGGCATCATGGGCAATCAGCCCCAGCATTTT. This sequence encodes CARDREGIMGNQPQHF.